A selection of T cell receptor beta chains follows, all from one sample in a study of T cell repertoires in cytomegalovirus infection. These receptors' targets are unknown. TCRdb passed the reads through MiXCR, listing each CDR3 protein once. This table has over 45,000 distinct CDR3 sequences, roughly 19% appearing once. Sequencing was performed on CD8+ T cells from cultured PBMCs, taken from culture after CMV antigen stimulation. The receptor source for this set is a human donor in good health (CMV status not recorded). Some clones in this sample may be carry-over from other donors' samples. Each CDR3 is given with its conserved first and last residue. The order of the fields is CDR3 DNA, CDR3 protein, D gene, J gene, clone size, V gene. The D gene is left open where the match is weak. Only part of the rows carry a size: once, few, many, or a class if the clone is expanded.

DNA: TGTGCCAGCAGCACTCACCCCGGGACTGAAGCTTTCTTT; CDR3: CASSTHPGTEAFF; D: NA; J: TRBJ1-1; size: few; V: TRBV9
DNA: TGCGCCAGCAGCTTTTGGCAGGGAACGGGGTACACCTTC; CDR3: CASSFWQGTGYTF; D: NA; J: TRBJ1-2; size: few; V: TRBV5-1
DNA: TGTGCCAGCAGCTCAATCCCCAGCGGGGGAGGAAACACAGATACGCAGTATTTT; CDR3: CASSSIPSGGGNTDTQYF; D: TRBD2; J: TRBJ2-3; size: NA; V: TRBV28
DNA: TGTGCCACCAGCTCCCAGGGGGCGCTTCGGGATGGCTACACCTTC; CDR3: CATSSQGALRDGYTF; D: TRBD1; J: TRBJ1-2; size: NA; V: TRBV15
DNA: TGTGCCAGCAGTCCTACCTCAAGGACCGGGGAGCTGTTTTTT; CDR3: CASSPTSRTGELFF; D: NA; J: TRBJ2-2; size: few; V: TRBV13
DNA: TGTGCCAGCCGGGACAGCTCCTACAATGAGCAGTTCTTC; CDR3: CASRDSSYNEQFF; D: TRBD1; J: TRBJ2-1; size: NA; V: TRBV5-4
DNA: TGTGCCAGCAGCGGACTAGCGGAGACGACTATGATGCGAGATACGCAGTATTTT; CDR3: CASSGLAETTMMRDTQYF; D: TRBD2; J: TRBJ2-3; size: few; V: TRBV12-3/TRBV12-4
DNA: TGCAGTGCTAGAGATGGGAGAAGCAATCAGCCCCAGCATTTT; CDR3: CSARDGRSNQPQHF; D: NA; J: TRBJ1-5; size: NA; V: TRBV20-1
DNA: TGTGCCAGCAGCGTTGTTTTTGAAGGGGCCAACGTCCTGACTTTC; CDR3: CASSVVFEGANVLTF; D: NA; J: TRBJ2-6; size: NA; V: TRBV6-1
DNA: TGTGCCAGCAGCTTCGCGGGGACCAAAAACATTCAGTACTTC; CDR3: CASSFAGTKNIQYF; D: NA; J: TRBJ2-4; size: many; V: TRBV11-2
DNA: TGTGCCTGGAGGCAGGGGGCATCCGGGGAGCTGTTTTTT; CDR3: CAWRQGASGELFF; D: TRBD1; J: TRBJ2-2; size: few; V: TRBV30
DNA: TGCGCCAGCAGCCAGACCCTAGCGGGAGTTGGAGATACGCAGTATTTT; CDR3: CASSQTLAGVGDTQYF; D: TRBD2; J: TRBJ2-3; size: NA; V: TRBV4-3
DNA: TGTGCCACCAGTGATTCCGGGGGAGGGAACTATGGCTACACCTTC; CDR3: CATSDSGGGNYGYTF; D: NA; J: TRBJ1-2; size: NA; V: TRBV24-1
DNA: TGTGCCAGCAGCTTACTTTTCGGGCGGACCCTACGAGGGCAGTACTTC; CDR3: CASSLLFGRTLRGQYF; D: NA; J: TRBJ2-7; size: many; V: TRBV7-2
DNA: TGCAGTGCTTGGGAACTGGGACAGGGGGGAACAGATACGCAGTATTTT; CDR3: CSAWELGQGGTDTQYF; D: TRBD1; J: TRBJ2-3; size: many; V: TRBV20-1
DNA: TGCGCCAGCAGCTTTGAAGCGGGGGGGCTCACAGATACGCAGTATTTT; CDR3: CASSFEAGGLTDTQYF; D: TRBD2; J: TRBJ2-3; size: NA; V: TRBV5-1
DNA: TGCGCCAGCATTGCTTCCACTGAAGCTTTCTTT; CDR3: CASIASTEAFF; D: NA; J: TRBJ1-1; size: few; V: TRBV10-1
DNA: TGTGCCAGCAGTTTAGCGGGAGCATTGGGCGAGCAGTACTTC; CDR3: CASSLAGALGEQYF; D: NA; J: TRBJ2-7; size: few; V: TRBV12-3/TRBV12-4
DNA: TGTGCCAGCACTCTGGGGGGAGGATACGAGCAGTACTTC; CDR3: CASTLGGGYEQYF; D: NA; J: TRBJ2-7; size: few; V: TRBV6-5
DNA: TGTGCCACCCACCCCCCGGGGGCAGAGGAGCAGTACTTC; CDR3: CATHPPGAEEQYF; D: NA; J: TRBJ2-7; size: NA; V: TRBV6-1
DNA: TGTGCTAGTGGTTTGGTACTGGGCGGCCAGCCCCAGCATTTT; CDR3: CASGLVLGGQPQHF; D: NA; J: TRBJ1-5; size: many; V: TRBV12-5
DNA: TGTGCCAGCAGCTCCACTAGCGGGAAAGATACGCAGTATTTT; CDR3: CASSSTSGKDTQYF; D: TRBD2; J: TRBJ2-3; size: NA; V: TRBV9
DNA: TGCGCCAGCAGCCAAGATCTTTTCGGGGGCGAAAAACTGTTTTTT; CDR3: CASSQDLFGGEKLFF; D: NA; J: TRBJ1-4; size: few; V: TRBV4-3
DNA: TGCGCCAGCAGCCTAGACACAGATACGCAGTATTTT; CDR3: CASSLDTDTQYF; D: NA; J: TRBJ2-3; size: few; V: TRBV5-1
DNA: TGTGCCAGCAGCGTAGGGGACAGAGGAACCGGGGAGCTGTTTTTT; CDR3: CASSVGDRGTGELFF; D: TRBD1; J: TRBJ2-2; size: few; V: TRBV9
DNA: TGTGCCAGCAGCTTAGGACAGTTCCCAGCCTTC; CDR3: CASSLGQFPAF; D: NA; J: TRBJ1-2; size: NA; V: TRBV7-9
DNA: TGTGCCAGCAGTTTAGGGCAGAAGAACACTGAAGCTTTCTTT; CDR3: CASSLGQKNTEAFF; D: NA; J: TRBJ1-1; size: many; V: TRBV28